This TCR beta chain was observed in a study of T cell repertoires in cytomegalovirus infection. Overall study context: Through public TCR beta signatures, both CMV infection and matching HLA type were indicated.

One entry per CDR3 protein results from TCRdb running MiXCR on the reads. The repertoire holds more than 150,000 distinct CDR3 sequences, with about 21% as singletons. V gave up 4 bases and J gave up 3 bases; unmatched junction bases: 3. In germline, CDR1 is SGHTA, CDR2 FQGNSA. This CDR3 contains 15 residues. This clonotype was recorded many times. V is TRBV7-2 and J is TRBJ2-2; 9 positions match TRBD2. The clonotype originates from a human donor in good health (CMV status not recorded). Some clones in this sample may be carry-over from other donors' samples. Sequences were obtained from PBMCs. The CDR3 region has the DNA TGTGCCAGCAGCTCCAGCGGGGGGCACACCGGGGAGCTGTTTTTT. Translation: CASSSSGGHTGELFF.